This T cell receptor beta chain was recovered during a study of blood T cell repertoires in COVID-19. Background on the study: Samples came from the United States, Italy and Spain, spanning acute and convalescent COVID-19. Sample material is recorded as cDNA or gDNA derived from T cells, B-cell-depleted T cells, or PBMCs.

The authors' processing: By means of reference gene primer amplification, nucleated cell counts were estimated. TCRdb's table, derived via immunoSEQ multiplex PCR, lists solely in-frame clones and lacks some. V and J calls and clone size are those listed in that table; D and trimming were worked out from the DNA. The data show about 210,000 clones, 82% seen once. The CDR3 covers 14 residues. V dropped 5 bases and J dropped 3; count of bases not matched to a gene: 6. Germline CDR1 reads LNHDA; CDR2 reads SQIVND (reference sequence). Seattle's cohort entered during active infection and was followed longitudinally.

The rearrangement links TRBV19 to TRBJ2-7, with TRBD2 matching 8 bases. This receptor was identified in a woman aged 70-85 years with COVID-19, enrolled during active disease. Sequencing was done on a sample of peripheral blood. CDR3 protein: CASSGAGGVYEQYF. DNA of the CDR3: TGTGCCAGTAGTGGGGCGGGGGGCGTCTACGAGCAGTACTTC.